The 24 T cell receptor beta chains reported below all come from one sample, sequenced in a study of cytomegalovirus exposure and HLA in healthy donors. The PCR made use of 60 Vbeta and 13 Jbeta primers. TCRdb keeps only in-frame clones here, not all; method: immunoSEQ multiplex PCR. This sample carries 140,000 or so clones, approximately 76% of them seen once, and the ten largest clones take approximately 1.8%. Sequencing input: PBMCs. Every receptor here comes from a man aged 35 to 55 in good health and CMV-seronegative.

This clone showed up just once. The V and J genes are TRBV10-3 and TRBJ1-4; possible D gene TRBD1, 5 bases. V lost 6 bases, J lost 2 bases, and 16 bases lay in between. The germline CDR1 and CDR2 sequences are ENHRY and SYGVKD. The CDR3 length is 16 residues. CDR3 sequence: CAIRRDSTSTNEKLFF. For the CDR3, the DNA is TGTGCCATCAGGAGAGACAGCACTTCGACTAATGAAAAACTGTTTTTT.

V is TRBV6-1 and J is TRBJ2-1; 10 bases align to TRBD2. The V gene's germline CDR1 is MNHNS and CDR2 SASEGT. The CDR3 is 15 residues long. The J segment lost 6 bases and the V segment lost 6 bases, leaving 8 bases of the junction unmatched. Written as DNA, the CDR3 is TGTGCCAGCAGACAACAAGCGGGAGGGCCCAATGAGCAGTTCTTC. This codes for CASRQQAGGPNEQFF.

The chain couples TRBV25-1 to TRBJ1-4, with TRBD1 identical over 8 bases. J gave up 8 bases and V 3 bases, and 11 bases lay outside the gene matches. The CDR3 is made up of 16 amino acids. Per the germline V gene, CDR1 is MGHDK and CDR2 is SYGVNS. The CDR3 spells CASSDSSTGAWEKLFF. The CDR3 DNA reads TGTGCCAGCAGTGACTCCTCGACAGGGGCTTGGGAAAAACTGTTTTTT.

The chain has TRBV29-1 and TRBJ2-3; TRBD2 matches 10 bases. Germline V CDR1 and CDR2: SQVTM, ANQGSEA. The CDR3 has 16 amino acids. The ends lost 7 bases at V and 6 bases at J; junction bases unmatched: 16. Here the CDR3 DNA reads TGCAGCGCCACCGGCTGGGCTAGCGGGAGTTCGGATACGCAGTATTTT. This encodes CSATGWASGSSDTQYF.

In this sample, this clone turned up a few times. V and J are TRBV5-1 and TRBJ2-2; TRBD2 is a possible D gene (5 bases). The CDR3 runs to 16 residues. V was shortened by 2 bases and J by 2 bases, with 13 bases between the two germline ends. Germline CDR1 and CDR2: SGHRS and YFSETQ. CDR3 sequence (DNA): TGCGCCAGCAGCTTTACCCGGGGTTCTAACACCGGGGAGCTGTTTTTT. Its protein is CASSFTRGSNTGELFF.

Details on this clone: Other DNA variants within this sample encode the same CDR3. This chain connects TRBV9 to TRBJ2-1; tentative D call: TRBD2 (7 bases). V was trimmed by 0 bases and J by 4 bases, leaving 11 bases between them. CDR3 length: 15 amino acids. CDR1 is SGDLS and CDR2 is YYNGEE in the germline V gene. The CDR3 bases are TGTGCCAGCAGCGTAGACGGGGGGACATACAATGAGCAGTTCTTC. Translated, it gives CASSVDGGTYNEQFF.

This clone was seen a handful of times. The chain's CDR3 is CASSRTPGTGGGGNTEAFF. The CDR3 DNA reads as TGCGCCAGCAGCCGCACCCCGGGGACAGGGGGAGGAGGGAACACTGAAGCTTTCTTT. The chain links TRBV4-1 to TRBJ1-1, with 11 bases fitting TRBD1. Unmatched junction bases numbered 14, after V lost 4 bases and J lost 1 base. CDR1 MGHRA and CDR2 YSYEKL come from the germline V gene. The length of the CDR3 is 19 residues.

This clone was seen only a few times. This chain connects TRBV5-1 to TRBJ1-1, with 7 bases aligning to TRBD1. There are 14 residues in the CDR3. Per germline, CDR1 SGHRS and CDR2 YFSETQ. Losses at the gene ends were 4 bases for V and 0 bases for J; bases not matched to a gene: 3. CDR3 sequence: CASSNDRVNTEAFF. The DNA of the CDR3 is TGCGCCAGCAGCAACGACAGGGTGAACACTGAAGCTTTCTTT.

The chain links TRBV28 to TRBJ1-4; no firm D call. Between the trimmed V and J ends, which lost 3 bases and 8 bases, there was a span of 7 bases. Germline values: CDR1 MDHEN, CDR2 SYDVKM. The CDR3 runs 12 residues. CDR3 bases: TGTGCCAGCAGTTTGAATCGGGAAAAACTGTTTTTT. Protein sequence: CASSLNREKLFF.

The chain combines TRBV4-3 with TRBJ1-1; TRBD1 is a possible D gene (6 bases). The V end was cut by 1 base, the J end by 6 bases, with 18 bases between. This CDR3 contains 16 residues. Per germline, CDR1 LGHNA and CDR2 YSLEER. The chain's CDR3 is CASSQAPEGGGPEAFF. The CDR3 DNA reads TGCGCCAGCAGCCAAGCCCCCGAAGGGGGGGGTCCTGAAGCTTTCTTT.

V is TRBV6-1 and J is TRBJ1-5; TRBD1 matches at 9 bases. The CDR3 is 15 amino acids. Per germline, CDR1 MNHNS and CDR2 SASEGT. With V trimmed by 4 bases and J by 1 base, 2 bases remained unmatched. For the CDR3, the DNA is TGTGCCAGCAGTGCGACAGGGGGAAGCAATCAGCCCCAGCATTTT. As protein: CASSATGGSNQPQHF.

V gene TRBV28 combines with J gene TRBJ2-5; 7 bases line up with TRBD2. Matching the DNA end better, TRBJ2-7 makes the J call doubtful. Germline CDR1 and CDR2: MDHEN and SYDVKM. CDR3 length: 15 residues. The CDR3 reads CASSFLPAGVYEQYF. For the CDR3, the DNA is TGTGCCAGCAGTTTTCTCCCGGCGGGAGTCTACGAGCAGTACTTC.

In regard to this clone: Other DNA sequences within the sample encode an identical CDR3. This chain joins TRBV27 and TRBJ2-7; 9 bases agree with TRBD1. Germline V gene lookup returns CDR1 MNHEY and CDR2 SMNVEV (reference sequence). This CDR3 has 13 residues. The trim removed 6 bases at V and 3 bases at J, leaving 3 bases unmatched. CDR3 sequence (DNA): TGTGCCAGCAGGACAGGGGGGAGCTACGAGCAGTACTTC. Translated, it gives CASRTGGSYEQYF.

DNA for the CDR3: TGTGCCAGCAGTCCAAGTCAGGACTACACAGATACGCAGTATTTT. Protein sequence: CASSPSQDYTDTQYF. The rearrangement uses TRBV6-5 and TRBJ2-3, with D tentatively TRBD2 (6 bases). CDR1 and CDR2 (germline): MNHEY, SVGAGI. Trimming pared 5 bases from V and 2 bases from J, leaving 14 bases between. This CDR3 spans 15 amino acids.

The chain uses TRBV7-9 and TRBJ2-5; D is unresolved. The length of the CDR3 is 13 residues. From germline, CDR1 is SEHNR and CDR2 FQNEAQ (reference sequence). Trimming left V 1 base short and J 5 bases short, with 8 bases between. The CDR3 DNA reads TGTGCCAGCAGCTTAGACACCCTCGAGACCCAGTACTTC. Its translation is CASSLDTLETQYF.

The chain joins TRBV5-6 to TRBJ2-1; 10 positions match TRBD1. This CDR3 is built from 15 residues. Germline CDR1 reads SGHDT; CDR2 reads YYEEEE. V lost 4 bases, J lost 8 bases, and 9 bases stayed unmatched. CDR3 region: CASSPGTGVAHEQFF. In DNA, the CDR3 is TGTGCCAGCAGCCCCGGGACAGGGGTCGCCCATGAGCAGTTCTTC.

This chain uses TRBV30 with TRBJ2-7; no clear D gene. The CDR3 spans 11 residues. Trimming stripped 1 base from V and 2 bases from J, with 3 bases between. From germline, CDR1 is GTSNPN and CDR2 SVGIG (reference sequence). The CDR3 nucleotides read TGTGCCTGGAGTGCGGCCTACGAGCAGTACTTC. Translating it yields CAWSAAYEQYF.

This clone has a single count. The chain links TRBV28 to TRBJ2-7, with a possible D match to TRBD1 (6 bases). The CDR3 contains 13 residues. V was shortened by 8 bases and J by 1 base, with 12 bases between the two germline ends. The V gene's germline CDR1 is MDHEN and CDR2 SYDVKM. CDR3 protein: CASFGTYSYEQYF. The CDR3 DNA sequence: TGTGCCAGCTTTGGGACATATTCCTACGAGCAGTACTTC. Combining the CDR3 with reference TRBV28 and TRBJ2-7 gives the whole variable domain DVKVTQSSRYLVKRTGEKVFLECVQDMDHENMFWYRQDPGLGLRLIYFSYDVKMKEKGDIPEGYSVSREKKERFSLILESASTNQTSMYLCASFGTYSYEQYFGPGTRLTVT.

The sample holds one count of this clone. The V call is TRBV6-5, the J call TRBJ1-1; possibly TRBD1 for D (6 bases). This CDR3 region has 12 residues. V was clipped by 0 bases and J by 11 bases, with 10 bases between them. The germline V gene has CDR1 MNHEY and CDR2 SVGAGI. CDR3 sequence (DNA): TGTGCCAGCAGTTACTCGACAGGAATGGCTTTCTTT. Protein product: CASSYSTGMAFF.

The chain recombines TRBV7-3 with TRBJ2-1; TRBD2 matches at 7 bases. Trimming cost V 5 bases and J 5 bases; bases outside gene matches: 9. Germline CDR1 SGHTA, CDR2 FQGTGA. CDR3 length: 15 residues. The CDR3 loop is CASSPMTGGDNEQFF. CDR3 nucleotides: TGTGCCAGCAGCCCCATGACGGGGGGAGACAATGAGCAGTTCTTC.

This clone was observed a handful of times. The V call is TRBV6-5, the J call TRBJ1-1; unclear D gene. From germline, CDR1 is MNHEY and CDR2 SVGAGI. Trimming took off 0 bases at V and 0 bases at J, with 8 bases between the two ends. The CDR3 is 15 amino acids. CDR3 sequence: CASSYSRGMNTEAFF. CDR3 coding DNA: TGTGCCAGCAGTTACTCACGGGGAATGAACACTGAAGCTTTCTTT.

The chain carries TRBV6-5 and TRBJ2-1; perhaps TRBD2 as D (5 bases). Per the germline V gene, CDR1 is MNHEY and CDR2 is SVGAGI. V lost 7 bases to trimming and J lost 2 bases, with 15 bases between them. The CDR3 length is 15 residues. The CDR3 DNA is TGTGCCAGCACCCCTGGGAGTTTCGCCTACAATGAGCAGTTCTTC. Its translation is CASTPGSFAYNEQFF.

This rearrangement joins TRBV14 to TRBJ2-7; 9 bases line up with TRBD1. Germline CDR1 is SGHDN and CDR2 is FVKESK. This CDR3 is 16 amino acids long. Trimming at V came to 1 base and at J to 2 bases, leaving 6 bases not matched to a gene. CDR3 DNA: TGTGCCAGCAGCCAAGTGGCCGGGACAGGGCCCTACGAGCAGTACTTC. Translated, it gives CASSQVAGTGPYEQYF.

This chain joins TRBV6-5 and TRBJ1-4; D remains unclear. Trimming cost V 2 bases and J 4 bases, with 11 bases left between them. This CDR3 is 15 amino acids long. The germline V gene encodes CDR1 MNHEY and CDR2 SVGAGI. This chain's CDR3 is CASSYSPFNNEKLFF. The CDR3 DNA is TGTGCCAGCAGTTACAGCCCGTTTAATAATGAAAAACTGTTTTTT.